These T cell receptor beta chains were read from a single sample in a study of blood T cell repertoires in COVID-19. Assay: immunoSEQ multiplex PCR; the TCRdb copy retains only in-frame clones and omits some. The sample records 120,000 to 150,000 clones, 70% to 90% being singletons. Sequencing input: peripheral blood. The receptor set was obtained from a woman aged 80 or over with acute or convalescent COVID-19. CDR3s include the opening cysteine and the closing phenylalanine or tryptophan. The order of the fields is CDR3 DNA, CDR3 protein, clone size, J gene, V gene, D gene. D genes are given only for firm matches. Size is stated for part of the rows, as once, few or many counts, or as a class when the clone is expanded.

DNA: TGCGCCAGCAGCTCGGGACAGGGGGCCTACGAGCAGTACTTC
CDR3: CASSSGQGAYEQYF
size: NA
J: TRBJ2-7
V: TRBV5-1
D: TRBD1

DNA: TGTGCCAGCAGTTTTCGAGGAAACTATGGCTACACCTTC
CDR3: CASSFRGNYGYTF
size: NA
J: TRBJ1-2
V: TRBV27
D: NA

DNA: TGTGCCAGCAGCTCGCCCTTGGGGGGGAGCTCTGGAAACACCATATATTTT
CDR3: CASSSPLGGSSGNTIYF
size: NA
J: TRBJ1-3
V: TRBV7-9
D: NA

DNA: TGTGCCAGCAGTGATGTGGGACAGAGCAATCAGCCCCAGCATTTT
CDR3: CASSDVGQSNQPQHF
size: NA
J: TRBJ1-5
V: TRBV2
D: TRBD1

DNA: TGTGCCAGCAGCGTAGCTCCGGGACAGGGCCAAGAGACCCAGTACTTC
CDR3: CASSVAPGQGQETQYF
size: NA
J: TRBJ2-5
V: TRBV9
D: TRBD1

DNA: TGTGCCAGCAGCTTAGTCGGTTCTGAAGCTTTCTTT
CDR3: CASSLVGSEAFF
size: NA
J: TRBJ1-1
V: TRBV7-9
D: NA

DNA: TGTGCCAGCAGCTTACAGTCGGGATACGAGCAGTACTTC
CDR3: CASSLQSGYEQYF
size: NA
J: TRBJ2-7
V: TRBV7-3
D: NA

DNA: TGTGCCAGTACCTCCTCGGGGGGGCCGGTAACGACCCAGCATTTT
CDR3: CASTSSGGPVTTQHF
size: NA
J: TRBJ1-5
V: TRBV19
D: NA

DNA: TGTGCCAGCTCACCGACAGGGGACTCCTACGAGCAGTACTTC
CDR3: CASSPTGDSYEQYF
size: NA
J: TRBJ2-7
V: TRBV18
D: TRBD1

DNA: TGCGCCAGCAGCCAAGACCCTATGAACTATGGCTACACCTTC
CDR3: CASSQDPMNYGYTF
size: NA
J: TRBJ1-2
V: TRBV4-1
D: NA

DNA: TGTGCCAGCAGCCCCCGGGACAGGGGGTCCTATGGCTACACCTTC
CDR3: CASSPRDRGSYGYTF
size: NA
J: TRBJ1-2
V: TRBV7-9
D: TRBD1

DNA: TGTGCTAGCACGAGGGAAAACTATGGCTACACCTTC
CDR3: CASTRENYGYTF
size: NA
J: TRBJ1-2
V: TRBV12-3/TRBV12-4
D: NA

DNA: TGTGCCAGCAGCCCGGGACAGGGCTATCAGCCCCAGCATTTT
CDR3: CASSPGQGYQPQHF
size: NA
J: TRBJ1-5
V: TRBV7-2
D: TRBD1

DNA: TGTGCCAGCAGCCCCGGACAGGCTCCTGGGGCTTTCTTT
CDR3: CASSPGQAPGAFF
size: NA
J: TRBJ1-1
V: TRBV3-1/TRBV3-2
D: TRBD1

DNA: TGTGCCTGGAGTGGTCAAGCTATTGAAGCTTTCTTT
CDR3: CAWSGQAIEAFF
size: NA
J: TRBJ1-1
V: TRBV30
D: NA

DNA: TGTGCCAGCAGCTTAGCCCCGGACAGGGTGGGCTATGGCTACACCTTC
CDR3: CASSLAPDRVGYGYTF
size: NA
J: TRBJ1-2
V: TRBV7-2
D: TRBD1

DNA: TGTGCCAGCACCCCCGGGACAGGGGGCTGGACAGATACGCAGTATTTT
CDR3: CASTPGTGGWTDTQYF
size: NA
J: TRBJ2-3
V: TRBV6-2/TRBV6-3
D: TRBD1

DNA: TGTGCCAGCAGCCCGGGGGGGACATCGGCCTCTGGAAACACCATATATTTT
CDR3: CASSPGGTSASGNTIYF
size: NA
J: TRBJ1-3
V: TRBV5-4
D: NA

DNA: TGTGCCAGCAGCCAAGGCCCAGCGTCCACAGATACGCAGTATTTT
CDR3: CASSQGPASTDTQYF
size: NA
J: TRBJ2-3
V: TRBV3-1/TRBV3-2
D: NA

DNA: TGTGCCAGCAGCTTAGGGACAGGCACCTATTCACCCCTCCACTTT
CDR3: CASSLGTGTYSPLHF
size: NA
J: TRBJ1-6
V: TRBV7-2
D: TRBD1

DNA: TGTGCCAGCAGCACGGGGGGGAGGGATACTGAAGCTTTCTTT
CDR3: CASSTGGRDTEAFF
size: NA
J: TRBJ1-1
V: TRBV7-2
D: NA

DNA: TGTGCCAGCAGTTACTCCAATAGCAATCAGCCCCAGCATTTT
CDR3: CASSYSNSNQPQHF
size: NA
J: TRBJ1-5
V: TRBV6-5
D: NA

DNA: TGTGCCAGCAGTGAATGGAACGGGGGGCTCTCCTACGAGCAGTACTTC
CDR3: CASSEWNGGLSYEQYF
size: once
J: TRBJ2-7
V: TRBV25-1
D: NA

DNA: TGCGCCAGCAGCTTGGTAACAGGGGAAGATACGCAGTATTTT
CDR3: CASSLVTGEDTQYF
size: NA
J: TRBJ2-3
V: TRBV5-1
D: TRBD1

DNA: TGTGCCAGCAGCCAAGCCCGGACTAGCGGGTACTACGAGCAGTACTTC
CDR3: CASSQARTSGYYEQYF
size: NA
J: TRBJ2-7
V: TRBV3-1/TRBV3-2
D: TRBD2

DNA: TGTGCCAGCAGTTCCCAGCGGGGTAGCTCCTACAATGAGCAGTTCTTC
CDR3: CASSSQRGSSYNEQFF
size: NA
J: TRBJ2-1
V: TRBV5-4
D: TRBD2

DNA: TGTGCCAGCACCTGGCGGTCCACTGAAGCTTTCTTT
CDR3: CASTWRSTEAFF
size: NA
J: TRBJ1-1
V: TRBV6-5
D: NA

DNA: TGTGCCAGCAGTCCCGCCGGGACAGGTTATGAAAAACTGTTTTTT
CDR3: CASSPAGTGYEKLFF
size: NA
J: TRBJ1-4
V: TRBV25-1
D: TRBD1